The 29 T cell receptor beta chains below come from one sample, sequenced in a study of HIV-infected patients and healthy controls. Whole blood was used without fractionation, so all unsorted peripheral T cells were included. Reverse transcription used about 510 ng RNA and constant-region primers for alpha and beta. Each of the alpha and beta chains got its own library through chain-specific third strand synthesis with indices. One entry per CDR3 protein, called by TCRdb with MiXCR from the 5' RACE reads. The sample yields around 16,000 distinct CDR3 sequences, more than 8.5% seen once. The sequenced material came from blood. Receptors were obtained from an adult in good health.

This clonotype turned up a few times. The gene calls are TRBV20-1 and TRBJ1-3, with no clear D. CDR1 and CDR2 (germline): DFQATT, SNEGSKA (reference sequence). CDR3 length: 13 residues. V was cut by 4 bases and J by 1 base, with 8 bases left in between. The CDR3 DNA reads TGCAGTGCTATGGGGAAGTCTGGAAACACCATATATTTT. Translation gives CSAMGKSGNTIYF.

This clonotype showed up many times. The V gene is TRBV29-1, the J gene TRBJ2-5; D ambiguous. Germline-derived CDR1 and CDR2 are SQVTM and ANQGSEA. The CDR3 extends over 14 amino acids. The V end lost 6 bases, the J end lost 1 base, and 15 bases lay between the germline ends. The DNA for the CDR3 is TGCAGCGTCAAGGATGCAGGTAGCCAAGAGACCCAGTACTTC. Translating it yields CSVKDAGSQETQYF.

Many counts were recorded for this clonotype. V gene TRBV25-1 combines with J gene TRBJ2-7, with 11 bases identical to TRBD2. Per the germline V gene, CDR1 is MGHDK and CDR2 is SYGVNS. The CDR3 runs 16 residues. After removal of 3 bases from V and 2 bases from J, the junction contained 6 bases not matched to a gene. Written as DNA, the CDR3 is TGTGCCAGCAGTGACTCCGGGACTAGCGGCCCCTACGAGCAGTACTTC. Translation gives CASSDSGTSGPYEQYF.

This clonotype has ten or more counts. The chain has TRBV18 and TRBJ2-7; D is perhaps TRBD1 or TRBD2 (5 bases each). CDR1 KGHSH and CDR2 LQKENI come from the germline V gene. The CDR3 sequence is 12 residues long. V shed 5 bases and J shed 3 bases, with 8 bases lying between them. The CDR3 reads CASSRDVYEQYV. In nucleotides, the CDR3 is TGTGCCAGCTCAAGGGACGTCTACGAGCAGTACGTC.

This clonotype was detected ten times or more. This chain joins TRBV7-2 and TRBJ2-5; the match to TRBD2 covers 9 bases. Germline V CDR1 and CDR2: SGHTA, FQGNSA. V lost 5 bases and J lost 5; bases outside the gene matches: 9. There are 15 residues in the CDR3. CDR3 DNA sequence: TGTGCCAGCAGCCCAAGTAGCGGGAGTTGGGAGACCCAGTACTTC. This encodes CASSPSSGSWETQYF. Complete variable domain (other parts from reference TRBV7-2 and TRBJ2-5): GAGVSQSPSNKVTEKGKDVELRCDPISGHTALYWYRQSLGQGLEFLIYFQGNSAPDKSGLPSDRFSAERTGGSVSTLTIQRTQQEDSAVYLCASSPSSGSWETQYFGPGTRLLVL.

This clonotype was detected many times. The V call is TRBV12-3 or TRBV12-4, the J call TRBJ2-7; D might be TRBD1 (6 bases). V lost 7 bases and J lost 13, with 17 bases in between. This CDR3 comprises 11 residues. CDR3 sequence (DNA): TGTGCCAGCATTAACCAACAGGGAAAATACGTC. Amino acid sequence: CASINQQGKYV.

This clonotype was detected ten times or more. The rearrangement links TRBV27 to TRBJ2-5; 10 bases map to TRBD2. The CDR3 has 16 amino acids. In germline, CDR1 is MNHEY, CDR2 SMNVEV (reference sequence). The ends lost 6 bases at V and 5 bases at J; junction bases unmatched: 12. The CDR3 coding sequence is TGTGCCAGCAGGGACACCCTAGCGGGAGTAGGGGAGACCCAGTACTTC. Its protein is CASRDTLAGVGETQYF.

By frequency in the sample, this clonotype is medium-sized. The V and J genes are TRBV14 and TRBJ1-5; maybe TRBD1 (5 bases). The V end was cut by 4 bases, the J end by 3 bases, with 10 bases between. Germline values: CDR1 SGHDN, CDR2 FVKESK. This CDR3 region has 14 residues. The CDR3 loop is CASSPRDYNQPQHF. In nucleotides, the CDR3 is TGTGCCAGCAGCCCCCGGGACTACAATCAGCCCCAGCATTTT.

Ten or more counts support this clonotype. This sequence joins TRBV4-2 and TRBJ2-3, with D uncertain. The CDR3 has 15 residues. Trimming took off 4 bases at V and 0 bases at J, with 11 bases between the two ends. Germline-derived CDR1 and CDR2 are LGHNA and YNFKEQ. The CDR3 protein is CASSPQFSSTDTQYF. In nucleotides, the CDR3 is TGTGCCAGCAGCCCCCAGTTTTCTAGCACAGATACGCAGTATTTT.

By sample share, this clonotype is medium-sized. The rearrangement uses TRBV6-8 and TRBJ1-5; D unclear. Germline-derived CDR1 and CDR2 are MNHGY and SAAAGT. The CDR3 runs to 15 residues. Trimming stripped 6 bases from V and 5 bases from J, with 17 bases between. The CDR3 loop reads CASSRSPCCHQPQHF. CDR3 coding DNA: TGTGCCAGCAGCCGGTCCCCCTGTTGCCATCAGCCCCAGCATTTT.

This clonotype has a handful of counts. V gene TRBV20-1 combines with J gene TRBJ2-1, with a possible D match to TRBD2 (6 bases). CDR1 is DFQATT and CDR2 is SNEGSKA in the germline V gene (reference sequence). CDR3 length equals 12 residues. CDR3 protein: CTIAVDHNEQFF. In DNA, the CDR3 is TGCACAATAGCGGTTGATCACAATGAGCAGTTCTTC.

The sample holds many counts of this clonotype. This chain links TRBV4-1 with TRBJ1-4; D perhaps matches TRBD1 (5 bases). V was cut by 1 base and J by 6 bases, with 15 bases left in between. The CDR3 runs 16 residues. CDR1 and CDR2 (germline): MGHRA, YSYEKL. The CDR3 coding sequence is TGCGCCAGCAGCCAAGTTAGCTCCCGAGGGGATGAAAAACTGTTTTTT. Its translation is CASSQVSSRGDEKLFF.

This clonotype was observed a handful of times. The chain is built from TRBV19 and TRBJ2-6, with D unclear. The CDR3 is made up of 16 amino acids. Germline loops: CDR1 LNHDA, CDR2 SQIVND (reference sequence). Trimming removed 3 bases from V and 0 bases from J, with 9 bases in between. The CDR3 loop reads CASSIPVGSGANVLTF. The CDR3 nucleotides read TGTGCCAGTAGTATCCCGGTGGGCTCTGGGGCCAACGTCCTGACTTTC.

By proportion, this clonotype is medium-sized. The chain recombines TRBV12-3 or TRBV12-4 with TRBJ1-4; 7 nucleotides line up with TRBD1. J gave up 3 bases and V 6 bases, and 7 bases lay outside the gene matches. The CDR3 is 15 amino acids. CDR3 amino acids: CASRYGTASNEKLFF. CDR3 in DNA: TGTGCCAGCAGATATGGGACAGCCTCTAATGAAAAACTGTTTTTT.

The CDR3 region has the DNA TGTGCTAGTGGTTTGAGTGGCACCGGGGAGCTGTTTTTT. Translated, it gives CASGLSGTGELFF. This sequence joins TRBV12-5 and TRBJ2-2, with no clear D. V dropped 2 bases and J dropped 4 bases, with 5 bases sitting between them. The CDR3 is 13 amino acids. In germline, CDR1 is LGHNT, CDR2 FRNRAP.

There are many counts of this clonotype. The rearrangement uses TRBV11-2 and TRBJ2-7, with a weak D call TRBD2 (5 bases). V was cut by 5 bases and J by 6 bases, with 26 bases left in between. The CDR3 is 17 amino acids. Germline loops: CDR1 SGHAT, CDR2 FQNNGV. The CDR3 loop is CASSTGPLRPLGGEQYF. The CDR3 DNA is TGTGCCAGCAGCACTGGGCCATTGAGGCCCTTAGGAGGCGAGCAGTACTTC.

This clonotype is labeled medium-sized. CDR3 DNA: TGCAGTGCTATTCGGCCGGGCACTGAAGCTTTCTTT. As protein: CSAIRPGTEAFF. The rearrangement links TRBV20-1 to TRBJ1-1, with D hard to call. This CDR3 has 12 residues. Germline CDR1 is DFQATT and CDR2 is SNEGSKA (reference sequence). With 4 bases removed from V and 4 bases from J, the gap between germline ends came to 10 bases.

This clonotype occurred once. Just one base apart from a much larger clone, this may be a read error. J is TRBJ1-1 and V is TRBV7-9; D is possibly TRBD1 (5 bases). This CDR3 comprises 12 residues. Germline assignment: CDR1 SEHNR and CDR2 FQNEAQ (reference sequence). CDR3 bases: TGTGTCAGCAGCACGACAGACGCTGAAGCTTTCTTT. It encodes CVSSTTDAEAFF.

In this sample, this clonotype turned up many times. V usage is TRBV6-2 or TRBV6-3 and J usage is TRBJ2-7; D possibly corresponds to TRBD2 (5 bases). Deletions cut 5 bases from V and 0 bases from J, with 17 bases between. This CDR3 spans 16 amino acids. Per the germline V gene, CDR1 is MNHEY and CDR2 is SVGEGT. The CDR3 DNA is TGTGCCAGCAGTCGCCCCCTGGACTGGCGCTCCTACGAGCAGTACGTC. Protein: CASSRPLDWRSYEQYV.

This clonotype was recorded at least ten times. The chain uses TRBV12-3 or TRBV12-4 and TRBJ2-3; the D is unclear. CDR3 size: 16 residues. V was pared by 6 bases and J by 0 bases, with 16 bases between. The CDR3 nucleotides are TGTGCCAGCAGAATTACACGTTACGTTAGCACAGATACGCAGTATTTT. It translates to CASRITRYVSTDTQYF.

The chain links TRBV6-5 to TRBJ2-2; no firm D call. Per the germline V gene, CDR1 is MNHEY and CDR2 is SVGAGI. This CDR3 has 15 residues. V was pared by 2 bases and J by 6 bases, with 13 bases between. The CDR3 DNA follows: TGTGCCAGCAGTTACGGATTAGCACGCGCCGGGGAGCTGTTTTTT. Protein product: CASSYGLARAGELFF.

This chain links TRBV6-1 with TRBJ2-7; possibly TRBD1 or TRBD2 for D (5 bases each). The CDR3 spans 14 residues. Per germline, CDR1 MNHNS and CDR2 SASEGT. V shed 6 bases and J shed 6 bases, with 18 bases lying between them. The CDR3 region has the DNA TGTGCCAGCAGGAAGGGCCAGGGACGAGGCGAGCAGTACGTC. This sequence encodes CASRKGQGRGEQYV.

This clonotype is medium-sized (0.01 to 0.1%) by share. The chain combines TRBV10-3 with TRBJ2-1; TRBD2 matches 8 bases. Trimming removed 0 bases from V and 11 bases from J; junction bases left unmatched: 9. CDR1 and CDR2 from the germline V gene are ENHRY and SYGVKD. CDR3 length: 15 amino acids. The CDR3 spells CAISESNSGASKQFF. In nucleotides, the CDR3 is TGTGCCATCAGTGAGTCTAATAGCGGGGCCTCCAAGCAGTTCTTC.

By its share, this clonotype is medium-sized. The rearrangement uses TRBV10-3 and TRBJ2-5; TRBD1 is a possible D gene (6 bases). The CDR3 length is 13 residues. Per the germline V gene, CDR1 is ENHRY and CDR2 is SYGVKD. Trimming took 6 bases from V and 5 from J, leaving 13 bases between them. In DNA, the CDR3 is TGTGCCATCAGGATACAGGGTGACGAGACCCAGTACTTC. Its protein is CAIRIQGDETQYF.

This clonotype was observed a handful of times. V gene TRBV6-5 combines with J gene TRBJ2-7; 10 nucleotides line up with TRBD2. CDR3 length: 16 residues. Germline V CDR1 and CDR2: MNHEY, SVGAGI. V lost 0 bases to trimming and J lost 4 bases; unmatched junction nucleotides: 6. CDR3 in DNA: TGTGCCAGCAGTTACTCGATATCTAGCGGGAGTTACGAGCAGTACTTC. The encoded protein is CASSYSISSGSYEQYF.

This clonotype has a handful of counts. J is TRBJ2-7 and V is TRBV29-1, with D unresolved. V lost 8 bases to trimming and J lost 2 bases, with 19 bases between them. Per the germline V gene, CDR1 is SQVTM and CDR2 is ANQGSEA. This CDR3 region has 14 residues. The DNA of the CDR3 is TGCAGCCCAAATATTCTAAGCCAACCCTACGAGCAGTACGTC. The encoded protein is CSPNILSQPYEQYV.

This clonotype counts as medium-sized (0.01 to 0.1%). V gene TRBV2 combines with J gene TRBJ2-5; D unclear. Germline V lookup: CDR1 SNHLY, CDR2 FYNNEI. The length of the CDR3 is 11 residues. The V and J ends lost 8 bases and 3 bases respectively, with 7 bases between them. The CDR3 DNA follows: TGTGCCAGCCAGACCGAAGAGACCCAGTACTTC. This sequence encodes CASQTEETQYF. The whole variable domain, remainder taken from reference TRBV2 and TRBJ2-5, is EPEVTQTPSHQVTQMGQEVILRCVPISNHLYFYWYRQILGQKVEFLVSFYNNEISEKSEIFDDQFSVERPDGSNFTLKIRSTKLEDSAMYFCASQTEETQYFGPGTRLLVL.

This clonotype was seen a handful of times. V and J are TRBV4-1 and TRBJ2-5; 8 bases fit TRBD1. Germline trimming cut 0 bases from V and 5 bases from J; bases unmatched to any gene: 2. The CDR3 loop spans 14 amino acids. CDR1 is MGHRA, CDR2 YSYEKL, per germline. The CDR3 nucleotides are TGCGCCAGCAGCCAAGACAGGGGGCTCGAGACCCAGTACTTC. Protein: CASSQDRGLETQYF.

This clonotype came up many times. The chain employs TRBV29-1 and TRBJ2-3; 12 bases match TRBD2. Germline V gene data show CDR1 as SQVTM and CDR2 as ANQGSEA. V gave up 7 bases and J gave up 6 bases; unmatched junction bases: 8. This CDR3 has 14 amino acids. The CDR3 bases are TGCAGCGCGGCACTAGCGGGAGGCGCGGATACGCAGTATTTT. This sequence encodes CSAALAGGADTQYF.